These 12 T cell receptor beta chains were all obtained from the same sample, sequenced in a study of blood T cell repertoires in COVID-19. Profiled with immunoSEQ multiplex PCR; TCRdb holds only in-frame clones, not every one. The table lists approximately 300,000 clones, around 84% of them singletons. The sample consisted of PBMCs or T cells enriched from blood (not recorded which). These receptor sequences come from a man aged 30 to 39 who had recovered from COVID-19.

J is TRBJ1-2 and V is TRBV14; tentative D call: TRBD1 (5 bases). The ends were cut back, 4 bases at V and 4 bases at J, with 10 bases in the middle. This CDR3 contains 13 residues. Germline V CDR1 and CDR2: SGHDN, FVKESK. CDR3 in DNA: TGTGCCAGCAGCCCCGGGGGAGGCTATGGCTACACCTTC. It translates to CASSPGGGYGYTF.

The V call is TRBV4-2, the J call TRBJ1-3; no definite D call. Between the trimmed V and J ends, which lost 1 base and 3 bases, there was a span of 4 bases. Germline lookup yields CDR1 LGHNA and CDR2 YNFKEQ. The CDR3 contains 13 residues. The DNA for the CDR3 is TGTGCCAGCAGCCAAGTAAATGGAAACACCATATATTTT. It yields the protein CASSQVNGNTIYF.

CDR3 protein: CASSQVGPLTEAFF. For the CDR3, the DNA is TGCGCCAGCAGCCAAGTGGGGCCTCTCACTGAAGCTTTCTTT. This sequence joins TRBV4-1 and TRBJ1-1; D may be TRBD1 (5 bases). CDR3 size: 14 residues. The V gene's germline CDR1 is MGHRA and CDR2 YSYEKL. Trimming pared 1 base from V and 4 bases from J, leaving 10 bases between.

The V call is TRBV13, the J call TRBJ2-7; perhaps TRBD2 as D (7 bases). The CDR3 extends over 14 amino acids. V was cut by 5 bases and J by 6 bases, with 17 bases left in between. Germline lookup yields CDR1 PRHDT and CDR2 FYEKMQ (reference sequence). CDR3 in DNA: TGTGCCAGCAGCCTCCCAGGGAGGGGGTTCGAGCAGTACTTC. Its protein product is CASSLPGRGFEQYF.

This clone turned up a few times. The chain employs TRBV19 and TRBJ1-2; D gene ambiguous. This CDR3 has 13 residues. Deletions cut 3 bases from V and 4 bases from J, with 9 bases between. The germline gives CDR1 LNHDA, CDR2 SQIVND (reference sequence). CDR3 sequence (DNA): TGTGCCAGTAGTATTGCAGGCCTCTATGGCTACACCTTC. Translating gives CASSIAGLYGYTF.

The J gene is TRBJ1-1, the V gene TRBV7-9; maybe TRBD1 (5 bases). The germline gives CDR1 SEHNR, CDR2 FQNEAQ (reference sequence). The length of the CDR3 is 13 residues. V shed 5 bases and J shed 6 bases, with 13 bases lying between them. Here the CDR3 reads CASSPRPGAEAFF. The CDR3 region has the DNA TGTGCCAGCAGCCCCCGGCCGGGGGCTGAAGCTTTCTTT.

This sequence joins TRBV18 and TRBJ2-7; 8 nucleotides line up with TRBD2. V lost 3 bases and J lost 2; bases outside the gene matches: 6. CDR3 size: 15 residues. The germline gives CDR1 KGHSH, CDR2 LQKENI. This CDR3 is CASSPSAGGPYEQYF. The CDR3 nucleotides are TGTGCCAGCTCACCGTCGGCGGGGGGCCCCTACGAGCAGTACTTC. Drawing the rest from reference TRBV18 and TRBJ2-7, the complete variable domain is NAGVMQNPRHLVRRRGQEARLRCSPMKGHSHVYWYRQLPEEGLKFMVYLQKENIIDESGMPKERFSAEFPKEGPSILRIQQVVRGDSAAYFCASSPSAGGPYEQYFGPGTRLTVT.

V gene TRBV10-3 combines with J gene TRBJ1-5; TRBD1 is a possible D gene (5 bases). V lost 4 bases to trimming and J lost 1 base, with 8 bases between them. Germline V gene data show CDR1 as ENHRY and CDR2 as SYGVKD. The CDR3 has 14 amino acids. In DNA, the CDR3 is TGTGCCATCAGTGTACAGGAGAGCAATCAGCCCCAGCATTTT. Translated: CAISVQESNQPQHF.

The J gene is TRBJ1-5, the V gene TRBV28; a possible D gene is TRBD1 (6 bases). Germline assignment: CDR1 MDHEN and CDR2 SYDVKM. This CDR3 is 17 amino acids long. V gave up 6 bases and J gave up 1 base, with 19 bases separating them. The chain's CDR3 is CASSPAGTRRSNQPQHF. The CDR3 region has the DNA TGTGCCAGCAGCCCCGCCGGGACAAGGAGGAGCAATCAGCCCCAGCATTTT.

The DNA for the CDR3 is TGCGCCAGCGGGACTAAGACCTACAATGAGCAGTTCTTC. As protein: CASGTKTYNEQFF. This chain uses TRBV5-1 with TRBJ2-1; 7 nucleotides agree with TRBD2. Trimming took 7 bases from V and 2 from J; bases not matched to a gene: 3. CDR3 length: 13 amino acids. CDR1 is SGHRS and CDR2 is YFSETQ in the germline V gene. The variable domain in full, with the rest retrieved from reference TRBV5-1 and TRBJ2-1, is KAGVTQTPRYLIKTRGQQVTLSCSPISGHRSVSWYQQTPGQGLQFLFEYFSETQRNKGNFPGRFSGRQFSNSRSEMNVSTLELGDSALYLCASGTKTYNEQFFGPGTRLTVL.

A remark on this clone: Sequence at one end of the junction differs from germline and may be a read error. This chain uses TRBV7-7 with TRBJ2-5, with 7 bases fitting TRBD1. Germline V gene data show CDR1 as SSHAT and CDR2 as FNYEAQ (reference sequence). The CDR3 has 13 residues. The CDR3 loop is CASSLDRQETQYF. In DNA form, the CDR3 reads TGTGCTAGCAGCCTGGACAGGCAAGAGACCCAGTACTTC.

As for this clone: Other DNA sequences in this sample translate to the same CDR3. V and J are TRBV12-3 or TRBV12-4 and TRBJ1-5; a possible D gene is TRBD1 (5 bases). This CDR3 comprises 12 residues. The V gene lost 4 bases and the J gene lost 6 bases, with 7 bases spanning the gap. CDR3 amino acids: CASSWGGQPQHF. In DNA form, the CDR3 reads TGTGCCAGCAGTTGGGGGGGTCAGCCCCAGCATTTT.